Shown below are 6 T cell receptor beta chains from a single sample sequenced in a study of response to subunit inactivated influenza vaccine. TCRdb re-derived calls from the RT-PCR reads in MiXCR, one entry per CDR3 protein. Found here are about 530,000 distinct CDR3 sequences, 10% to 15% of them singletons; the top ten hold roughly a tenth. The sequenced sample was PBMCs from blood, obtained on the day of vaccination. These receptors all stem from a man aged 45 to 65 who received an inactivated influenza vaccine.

The CDR3 region has the DNA TGTGCCTGGAGTAGGCGGGGGGGAACCAAAAACATTCAGTACTTC. This translates into CAWSRRGGTKNIQYF. The V gene is TRBV30, the J gene TRBJ2-4, with 9 bases that match TRBD2. The germline CDR1 and CDR2 sequences are GTSNPN and SVGIG (reference sequence). The CDR3 runs to 15 residues. V trimming: 2 bases; J trimming: 2 bases; junction bases outside the gene matches: 4.

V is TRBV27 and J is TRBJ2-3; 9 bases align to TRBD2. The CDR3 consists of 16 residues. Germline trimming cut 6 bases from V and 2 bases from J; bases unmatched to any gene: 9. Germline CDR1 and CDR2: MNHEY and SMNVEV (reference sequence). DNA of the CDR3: TGTGCCAGCAGAAAGCTAGCGGGGCGCTTCACAGATACGCAGTATTTT. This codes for CASRKLAGRFTDTQYF.

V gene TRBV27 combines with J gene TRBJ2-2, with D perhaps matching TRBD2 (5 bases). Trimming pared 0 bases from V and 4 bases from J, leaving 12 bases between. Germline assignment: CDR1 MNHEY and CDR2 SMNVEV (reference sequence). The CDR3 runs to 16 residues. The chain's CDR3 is CASSLSVLASTGELFF. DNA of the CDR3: TGTGCCAGCAGTTTATCGGTCCTAGCTAGCACCGGGGAGCTGTTTTTT.

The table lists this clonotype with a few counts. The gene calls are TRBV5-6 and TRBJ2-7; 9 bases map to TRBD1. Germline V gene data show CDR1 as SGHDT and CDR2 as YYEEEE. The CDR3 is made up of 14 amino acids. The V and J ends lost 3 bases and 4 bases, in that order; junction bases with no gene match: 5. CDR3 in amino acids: CASSSTGGPYEQYF. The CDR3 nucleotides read TGTGCCAGCAGCTCGACAGGGGGGCCGTACGAGCAGTACTTC.

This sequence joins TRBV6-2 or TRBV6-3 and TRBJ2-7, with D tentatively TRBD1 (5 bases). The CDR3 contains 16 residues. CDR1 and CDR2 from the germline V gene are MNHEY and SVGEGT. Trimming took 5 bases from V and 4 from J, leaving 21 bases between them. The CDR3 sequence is CASSKQVSAFRYEQYF. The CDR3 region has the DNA TGTGCCAGCAGTAAACAGGTTTCAGCGTTCCGATACGAGCAGTACTTC.

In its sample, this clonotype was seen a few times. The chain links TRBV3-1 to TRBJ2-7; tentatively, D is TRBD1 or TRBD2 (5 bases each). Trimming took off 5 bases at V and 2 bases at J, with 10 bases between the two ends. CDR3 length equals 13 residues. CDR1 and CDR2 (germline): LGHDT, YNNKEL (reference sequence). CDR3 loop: CASSMTAAYEQYF. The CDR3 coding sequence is TGTGCCAGCAGCATGACAGCGGCCTACGAGCAGTACTTC.